The rows below give T cell receptor beta chains drawn from one sample of a study of cytomegalovirus exposure and HLA in healthy donors. Some clones are missing from TCRdb's copy, which holds only in-frame ones; the method was immunoSEQ multiplex PCR. The sample holds 65,000 to 75,000 clones, nearly 95% seen once. Sequencing was performed on PBMCs. The receptors were sampled from a man aged 18 to 35 in good health and CMV-seropositive. The CDR3 runs from the conserved cysteine through the conserved F or W. A D gene is named only where the DNA matches it firmly. Size tells how often a clone was seen (once, few, many) or the class of an expanded clone, and some rows leave it out.

J: TRBJ2-1; size: .; D: TRBD2; V: TRBV29-1; DNA: TGCAGCGTTGAAAGCGGGACTCCTCATGAGCAGTTCTTC; CDR3: CSVESGTPHEQFF
J: TRBJ2-7; size: .; D: TRBD1; V: TRBV28; DNA: TGTGCCAGCAGCCCGATCAACCTCGGGACAGGGTACCACGAGCAGTACTTC; CDR3: CASSPINLGTGYHEQYF
J: TRBJ2-1; size: .; D: .; V: TRBV9; DNA: TGTGCCAGCAGCGTAGAGGGGGGGCCAGATGAGCAGTTCTTC; CDR3: CASSVEGGPDEQFF
J: TRBJ2-1; size: .; D: TRBD1; V: TRBV5-5; DNA: TGTGCCAGCAGCTTAAAGACAGGGTTGGCAAATGAGCAGTTCTTC; CDR3: CASSLKTGLANEQFF
J: TRBJ1-5; size: .; D: .; V: TRBV19; DNA: TGTGCCAGTAGTATTATGGGTCAGGGAAGCAATCAGCCCCAGCATTTT; CDR3: CASSIMGQGSNQPQHF
J: TRBJ2-2; size: .; D: .; V: TRBV29-1; DNA: TGCAGCGTTGCCCCGACAGACACCGGGGAGCTGTTTTTT; CDR3: CSVAPTDTGELFF
J: TRBJ2-5; size: .; D: .; V: TRBV5-1; DNA: TGCGCCAGCAGCTTGGTCCCAGGGGACGGGGAGACCCAGTACTTC; CDR3: CASSLVPGDGETQYF
J: TRBJ2-7; size: .; D: TRBD1; V: TRBV2; DNA: TGTGCCAGCAGTCTCGGACAGGCCAACTCCTACGAGCAGTACTTC; CDR3: CASSLGQANSYEQYF
J: TRBJ2-3; size: .; D: .; V: TRBV29-1; DNA: TGCAGCGTTGAGAGAGTCAGGGATTCAGATACGCAGTATTTT; CDR3: CSVERVRDSDTQYF
J: TRBJ2-1; size: .; D: TRBD2; V: TRBV29-1; DNA: TGCAGCGGCGGTGGTCTAGCGGGAGGGCCCCATGAGCAGTTCTTC; CDR3: CSGGGLAGGPHEQFF
J: TRBJ2-1; size: .; D: .; V: TRBV7-2; DNA: TGTGCCACCGCTGGTGACTCCGGCCGTCCCGTGAACTACAATGAGCAGTTCTTC; CDR3: CATAGDSGRPVNYNEQFF
J: TRBJ2-3; size: .; D: .; V: TRBV28; DNA: TGTGCCAGCCATAGGGGGACAGATACGCAGTATTTT; CDR3: CASHRGTDTQYF
J: TRBJ1-2; size: once; D: .; V: TRBV2; DNA: TGTGCCAGCATGAGACAGGAGGATGGCTATGGCTACACCTTC; CDR3: CASMRQEDGYGYTF
J: TRBJ2-7; size: .; D: .; V: TRBV27; DNA: TGTGCCAGCAGACTAGCATTTAATCTGGAGCAGTACTTC; CDR3: CASRLAFNLEQYF
J: TRBJ1-1; size: .; D: .; V: TRBV5-1; DNA: TGCGCCAGCAGCTTGGCCTCCTTGGCCACTGAAGCTTTCTTT; CDR3: CASSLASLATEAFF
J: TRBJ2-3; size: once; D: TRBD1; V: TRBV9; DNA: TGTGCCAGCAGCGTAGTGGGGCAGGGGGCTTCGGATACGCAGTATTTT; CDR3: CASSVVGQGASDTQYF
J: TRBJ1-2; size: .; D: .; V: TRBV6-7; DNA: TGTGCCAGCAGTTACTCCTCCAGAGGGGGGGTAGTAGGCTACACCTTC; CDR3: CASSYSSRGGVVGYTF
J: TRBJ2-5; size: .; D: TRBD1; V: TRBV18; DNA: TGTGCCAGCTCCCACCGACAGGGGGAGAGAGGGGAGACCCAGTACTTC; CDR3: CASSHRQGERGETQYF
J: TRBJ1-4; size: .; D: .; V: TRBV5-8; DNA: TGTGCCAGCAGCTGGTCGGGCCCTACGGGGGAAAAACTGTTTTTT; CDR3: CASSWSGPTGEKLFF
J: TRBJ1-3; size: .; D: .; V: TRBV7-8; DNA: TGTGCCAGCAGCTCGGACTTGAGCTCTGGAAACACCATATATTTT; CDR3: CASSSDLSSGNTIYF
J: TRBJ2-4; size: .; D: TRBD2; V: TRBV28; DNA: TGTGCCAGCACATCCCGAACTAGCGGTACCTCCTGGAACATTCAGTACTTC; CDR3: CASTSRTSGTSWNIQYF
J: TRBJ2-6; size: .; D: TRBD1; V: TRBV27; DNA: TGTGCCAGCAGTTACAGGGGGCGCATCCTTTCTGGGGCCAACGTCCTGACTTTC; CDR3: CASSYRGRILSGANVLTF
J: TRBJ2-7; size: .; D: .; V: TRBV10-3; DNA: TGTGCCATCAGGAGGACTGACGAGCAGTACTTC; CDR3: CAIRRTDEQYF
J: TRBJ1-1; size: .; D: .; V: TRBV30; DNA: TGTGCCTGGACTCTGCGAGGGATGAACACTGAAGCTTTCTTT; CDR3: CAWTLRGMNTEAFF
J: TRBJ1-4; size: .; D: .; V: TRBV4-1; DNA: TGCGCCAGCAGCCCGGACTGGGGTGGGCTCACTAATGAAAAACTGTTTTTT; CDR3: CASSPDWGGLTNEKLFF
J: TRBJ2-5; size: .; D: TRBD2; V: TRBV11-2; DNA: TGTGCCAGCAGCTTATTGGCCGAAACTAGCGGTACTAAACAAGAGACCCAGTACTTC; CDR3: CASSLLAETSGTKQETQYF
J: TRBJ2-4; size: .; D: TRBD2; V: TRBV6-6; DNA: TGTGCCAGCAGTTATGTTGGGGGGGTTACAAACATTCAGTACTTC; CDR3: CASSYVGGVTNIQYF
J: TRBJ1-2; size: .; D: TRBD1; V: TRBV28; DNA: TGTGCCAGCAGTCCCCGGGGACAGGGGGCGCGTGGTGGCTACACCTTC; CDR3: CASSPRGQGARGGYTF
J: TRBJ2-3; size: .; D: TRBD1; V: TRBV10-3; DNA: TGTGCCATCAGTCCCGGGACAGGGTCCGATACGCAGTATTTT; CDR3: CAISPGTGSDTQYF
J: TRBJ2-7; size: once; D: .; V: TRBV5-6; DNA: TGTGCCAGCAGCATCCGTCCCACAGGGCCCTACGAGCAGTACTTC; CDR3: CASSIRPTGPYEQYF
J: TRBJ1-1; size: .; D: .; V: TRBV6-5; DNA: TGTGCCAGCAGTTGGCGGGGGAGGTCCACTGAAGCTTTCTTT; CDR3: CASSWRGRSTEAFF
J: TRBJ1-2; size: .; D: TRBD1; V: TRBV28; DNA: TGTGCCAGCAGTGCAAGACAGGGGAACTATGGCTACACCTTC; CDR3: CASSARQGNYGYTF
J: TRBJ2-5; size: .; D: .; V: TRBV30; DNA: TGTGCCTGGAGTATTTACTCTGGCCCCGGGGAGACCCAGTACTTC; CDR3: CAWSIYSGPGETQYF
J: TRBJ2-5; size: .; D: TRBD2; V: TRBV30; DNA: TGTGCCTGGAGTGTACTTAGCGGGAGCCAAGAGACCCAGTACTTC; CDR3: CAWSVLSGSQETQYF
J: TRBJ1-2; size: .; D: .; V: TRBV2; DNA: TGTGCCAGCATACAGGACAGACACAACAACTATGGCTACACCTTC; CDR3: CASIQDRHNNYGYTF
J: TRBJ2-3; size: .; D: .; V: TRBV19; DNA: TGTGCCAGCCTGGACAGACCCGGGGAAGATACGCAGTATTTT; CDR3: CASLDRPGEDTQYF
J: TRBJ2-1; size: once; D: TRBD1; V: TRBV10-3; DNA: TGTGCCTCATGGGACAGGGAGAGTGAGCAGTTCTTC; CDR3: CASWDRESEQFF
J: TRBJ1-5; size: .; D: .; V: TRBV6-5; DNA: TGTGCCAGCAGTTTGCGTGCAGGGATCAATCAGCCCCAGCATTTT; CDR3: CASSLRAGINQPQHF
J: TRBJ2-5; size: .; D: TRBD2; V: TRBV30; DNA: TGTGCCTGCCATTTAGCGGGATGGGAGACCCAGTACTTC; CDR3: CACHLAGWETQYF
J: TRBJ2-7; size: once; D: .; V: TRBV1; DNA: TGCACCAGCAGCCAAGAAGATGGTAGCGGCTCCTACGAGCAGTACTTC; CDR3: CTSSQEDGSGSYEQYF
J: TRBJ2-3; size: .; D: TRBD2; V: TRBV11-2; DNA: TGTGCCAGCAGCATAGGACTAGGAGATACGCAGTATTTT; CDR3: CASSIGLGDTQYF
J: TRBJ2-1; size: once; D: .; V: TRBV15; DNA: TGTGCCACCAGCAGAGATCATACGGGAGCCGAATACAATGAGCAGTTCTTC; CDR3: CATSRDHTGAEYNEQFF
J: TRBJ1-2; size: .; D: .; V: TRBV29-1; DNA: TGCAGCGTTGTAGAGTACGGGGCGGGGTATGGCTACACCTTC; CDR3: CSVVEYGAGYGYTF